These 16 T cell receptor beta chains were all obtained from the same sample, sequenced in a study of shared clonotypes between healthy human individuals. Sequenced by immunoSEQ multiplex PCR; TCRdb stores in-frame clones only, minus some. Among over 1.4 million clones listed, 95% to 97% were seen once. Sequenced input: naive CD4+ T cells sorted from blood. Regarding subset: CD45RA+ positively selected. The receptor source for this set is a man between 25 and 39 years old in good health.

This clone was counted once. The V call is TRBV12-2, the J call TRBJ1-1. TRBV12-2 counts as a pseudogene. The CDR3 is 16 amino acids. The CDR3 loop reads CASRLAGGLRNTEAFF. CDR3 in DNA: TGTGCAAGTCGCTTAGCGGGGGGACTTAGGAACACTGAAGCTTTCTTT.

In regard to this clone: Other DNA variants within this sample encode the same CDR3. CDR3 DNA sequence: TGTGCCACCAGCAGGGATAACGAGCAGTACTTC. This codes for CATSRDNEQYF. The J gene is TRBJ2-7, the V gene TRBV15; D remains ambiguous. From germline, CDR1 is LNHNV and CDR2 YYDKDF (reference sequence). V was cut by 3 bases and J by 5 bases, with 5 bases left in between. The CDR3 is 11 residues long.

The chain employs TRBV28 and TRBJ1-1, with D perhaps matching TRBD1 (5 bases). This CDR3 has 14 amino acids. The ends were cut back, 8 bases at V and 8 bases at J, with 21 bases in the middle. Germline-derived CDR1 and CDR2 are MDHEN and SYDVKM. Here the CDR3 reads CASGGTEPHREAFF. Written as DNA, the CDR3 is TGTGCCAGCGGGGGGACGGAGCCCCACAGAGAAGCTTTCTTT.

The J gene is TRBJ1-3, the V gene TRBV19; no definite D call. V lost 4 bases and J lost 4, with 14 bases in between. Germline V gene sequence: CDR1 LNHDA, CDR2 SQIVND (reference sequence). There are 15 residues in the CDR3. Here the CDR3 reads CASSTDFQRGNTIYF. The DNA for the CDR3 is TGTGCCAGTAGTACCGACTTCCAGCGGGGAAACACCATATATTTT.

This clone was found once. This chain links TRBV2 with TRBJ1-3; D might be TRBD1 (5 bases). The length of the CDR3 is 15 residues. In germline, CDR1 is SNHLY, CDR2 FYNNEI. Deletions cut 6 bases from V and 0 bases from J, with 12 bases between. The CDR3 spells CASSPGLGSGNTIYF. The DNA for the CDR3 is TGTGCCAGCAGCCCGGGACTGGGCTCTGGAAACACCATATATTTT.

In its sample, this clone was seen once. V and J are TRBV5-1 and TRBJ2-3, with TRBD1 matching over 9 bases. The CDR3 length is 13 residues. The V and J ends lost 5 bases and 3 bases, in that order; junction bases with no gene match: 1. Germline lookup yields CDR1 SGHRS and CDR2 YFSETQ. CDR3 sequence (DNA): TGCGCCAGCAGACAGGGGGCTACAGATACGCAGTATTTT. Protein product: CASRQGATDTQYF.

Notes on this clone: One end of the junction does not line up with germline, which may come from a read error. The rearrangement uses TRBV28 and TRBJ1-2, with 7 nucleotides matching TRBD1. Germline CDR1 is MDHEN and CDR2 is SYDVKM. The CDR3 consists of 14 residues. CDR3: CASSQSPGQLFSEF. The CDR3 coding sequence is TGTGCCAGCAGCCAATCGCCGGGACAGCTCTTTTCTGAGTTC.

Note on this clone: A read error may produce the germline difference seen at one junction end. The chain carries TRBV6-6 and TRBJ2-7, with D perhaps given as TRBD1 or TRBD2 (5 bases each). The CDR3 sequence is 12 residues long. The germline V gene encodes CDR1 MNHNY and CDR2 SVGAGI (reference sequence). CDR3 coding DNA: TGTGCCAGCAGTACGTCCGGGACCCTCGGGCACTTC. Its protein product is CASSTSGTLGHF.

CDR3 bases: TGTGCCAGCTCACTGACTAGCGAACTTTACGAGCAGTACTTC. Translating gives CASSLTSELYEQYF. The chain has TRBV18 and TRBJ2-7; 8 nucleotides agree with TRBD2. Germline V gene lookup returns CDR1 KGHSH and CDR2 LQKENI. The CDR3 spans 14 residues. The junction had 6 bases not matched to a gene; V was cut back by 4 bases and J by 4 bases.

The CDR3 loop is CASSEALRAKPAYEQYF. The CDR3 DNA reads TGTGCCAGCAGTGAAGCGCTTCGAGCGAAACCGGCCTACGAGCAGTACTTC. The chain has TRBV2 and TRBJ2-7; no reliable D call. The V gene's germline CDR1 is SNHLY and CDR2 FYNNEI. This CDR3 is 17 amino acids long. V gave up 0 bases and J gave up 2 bases, with 17 bases separating them.

This chain links TRBV2 with TRBJ2-3, with D hard to call. The CDR3 is 14 residues long. In germline, CDR1 is SNHLY, CDR2 FYNNEI. The V end lost 3 bases, the J end lost 2 bases, and 9 bases lay between the germline ends. The DNA for the CDR3 is TGTGCCAGCAGTGACTCTTCCCTCACAGATACGCAGTATTTT. It encodes CASSDSSLTDTQYF. Variable domain in full (rest from reference TRBV2 and TRBJ2-3): EPEVTQTPSHQVTQMGQEVILRCVPISNHLYFYWYRQILGQKVEFLVSFYNNEISEKSEIFDDQFSVERPDGSNFTLKIRSTKLEDSAMYFCASSDSSLTDTQYFGPGTRLTVL.

V usage is TRBV11-2 and J usage is TRBJ1-4; D is unclear. The CDR3 runs to 15 residues. Germline V CDR1 and CDR2: SGHAT, FQNNGV. V lost 5 bases to trimming and J lost 4 bases, with 14 bases between them. CDR3 residues: CASSPSRASNEKLFF. CDR3 nucleotides: TGTGCCAGCAGCCCCTCCCGGGCCAGTAATGAAAAACTGTTTTTT.

The V gene is TRBV6-5, the J gene TRBJ2-5; tentatively, D is TRBD1 (5 bases). The ends were cut back, 5 bases at V and 5 bases at J, with 18 bases in the middle. The CDR3 is 15 residues long. From germline, CDR1 is MNHEY and CDR2 SVGAGI. CDR3 amino acids: CASSSNQGLGETQYF. The CDR3 DNA sequence: TGTGCCAGCAGTAGCAATCAGGGCCTGGGGGAGACCCAGTACTTC.

J is TRBJ2-5 and V is TRBV10-1; D unresolved. The V end was cut by 1 base, the J end by 4 bases, with 7 bases between. This CDR3 contains 13 residues. Germline V gene lookup returns CDR1 WNHNN and CDR2 SYGVQD (reference sequence). CDR3 sequence reads: CASSELRRETQYF. The DNA of the CDR3 is TGCGCCAGCAGTGAGTTGAGAAGAGAGACCCAGTACTTC.

The V gene is TRBV19, the J gene TRBJ2-6; 7 bases agree with TRBD1. Germline V lookup: CDR1 LNHDA, CDR2 SQIVND (reference sequence). V gave up 5 bases and J gave up 0 bases; unmatched junction bases: 4. The CDR3 is made up of 16 amino acids. The DNA of the CDR3 is TGTGCCAGTAGTGTGGGACAGATCTCTGGGGCCAACGTCCTGACTTTC. Encoded protein: CASSVGQISGANVLTF.

The V gene is TRBV5-1, the J gene TRBJ1-1; a possible D gene is TRBD1 (5 bases). The V and J ends lost 4 bases and 0 bases respectively, with 16 bases between them. CDR1 is SGHRS and CDR2 is YFSETQ in the germline V gene. This CDR3 is 16 amino acids long. The CDR3 sequence is CASSGQAGGMNTEAFF. In DNA form, the CDR3 reads TGCGCCAGCAGCGGTCAGGCCGGGGGGATGAACACTGAAGCTTTCTTT.